These 14 T cell receptor beta chains were sequenced from one sample in a study of T cell responses to AZD1222 COVID-19 vaccine. The table came from immunoSEQ multiplex PCR; TCRdb's copy has only in-frame clones and leaves some out. Of over 100,000 clones listed, around 94% were seen once; the top ten hold around 7%. This sample comprised peripheral blood, obtained on day 0 of AZD1222 vaccination. All receptors derive from an adult in good health.

V is TRBV7-7 and J is TRBJ2-1, with 12 positions matching TRBD2. The CDR3 contains 16 residues. CDR1 is SSHAT and CDR2 is FNYEAQ in the germline V gene (reference sequence). Unmatched junction bases numbered 6, after V lost 5 bases and J lost 4 bases. CDR3 sequence: CASSPGTSGYYNEQFF. The CDR3 coding sequence is TGTGCCAGCAGCCCAGGGACTAGCGGGTATTACAATGAGCAGTTCTTC.

In this sample, this clone turned up once. CDR3 coding DNA: TGTGCCAGCAGCTTAGCGAGGACCGCATCCAATGAGCAGTTCTTC. It specifies CASSLARTASNEQFF. This chain joins TRBV7-9 and TRBJ2-1; D unclear. This CDR3 contains 15 residues. Germline V lookup: CDR1 SEHNR, CDR2 FQNEAQ (reference sequence). Trimming took 0 bases from V and 6 from J, leaving 12 bases between them.

The chain joins TRBV7-2 to TRBJ2-7; 9 bases agree with TRBD2. The V gene end was trimmed by 2 bases and the J gene end by 3 bases; junction bases not matched to a gene: 5. The CDR3 spans 15 residues. Per the germline V gene, CDR1 is SGHTA and CDR2 is FQGNSA. CDR3 sequence (DNA): TGTGCCAGCAGCTTATCAGCTAGCGGGAACTACGAGCAGTACTTC. This encodes CASSLSASGNYEQYF. The variable domain in full, completed from reference TRBV7-2 and TRBJ2-7, reads GAGVSQSPSNKVTEKGKDVELRCDPISGHTALYWYRQSLGQGLEFLIYFQGNSAPDKSGLPSDRFSAERTGGSVSTLTIQRTQQEDSAVYLCASSLSASGNYEQYFGPGTRLTVT.

V usage is TRBV28 and J usage is TRBJ2-7; 9 bases fit TRBD1. V was clipped by 5 bases and J by 0 bases; unmatched bases: 5. This CDR3 is 15 amino acids long. Germline assignment: CDR1 MDHEN and CDR2 SYDVKM. CDR3 sequence reads: CASSRDRVTSYEQYF. In DNA form, the CDR3 reads TGTGCCAGCAGTAGGGACAGGGTCACCTCCTACGAGCAGTACTTC.

The chain carries TRBV9 and TRBJ1-1; D perhaps matches TRBD1 (5 bases). V shed 0 bases and J shed 4 bases, with 7 bases lying between them. The CDR3 spans 13 residues. The germline V gene has CDR1 SGDLS and CDR2 YYNGEE. CDR3 region: CASSVGGSTEAFF. The CDR3 region has the DNA TGTGCCAGCAGCGTAGGGGGGTCCACTGAAGCTTTCTTT.

The rearrangement uses TRBV6-5 and TRBJ1-3; D not certain. Germline assignment: CDR1 MNHEY and CDR2 SVGAGI. The CDR3 extends over 12 amino acids. V lost 5 bases to trimming and J lost 0 bases, with 2 bases between them. The CDR3 spells CASSTSGNTIYF. The DNA for the CDR3 is TGTGCCAGCAGTACCTCTGGAAACACCATATATTTT.

The genes are TRBV6-6 and TRBJ1-1; 7 nucleotides agree with TRBD1. The CDR3 sequence is 16 residues long. Unmatched junction bases numbered 5, after V lost 0 bases and J lost 1 base. Germline CDR1 MNHNY, CDR2 SVGAGI (reference sequence). The CDR3, as DNA: TGTGCCAGCAGTTACTCCCAGGGGGTGCCGAACACTGAAGCTTTCTTT. Its protein is CASSYSQGVPNTEAFF.

The genes are TRBV7-9 and TRBJ1-1; TRBD1 agrees at 10 bases. The germline gives CDR1 SEHNR, CDR2 FQNEAQ (reference sequence). V trimming: 10 bases; J trimming: 5 bases; junction bases outside the gene matches: 16. This CDR3 is built from 16 residues. The CDR3 nucleotides read TGTGCCATCGGTGGGCACCGGGACAGGGGCGAGACTGAAGCTTTCTTT. Protein: CAIGGHRDRGETEAFF.

The genes are TRBV5-1 and TRBJ1-6; tentatively, D is TRBD1 (6 bases). Germline assignment: CDR1 SGHRS and CDR2 YFSETQ. Deletions cut 2 bases from V and 4 bases from J, with 10 bases between. CDR3 length equals 15 residues. The CDR3 bases are TGCGCCAGCAGCTTAGGGGGGCAATATAATTCACCCCTCCACTTT. This encodes CASSLGGQYNSPLHF.

CDR3 nucleotide sequence: TGCAGTGCTAGTGAAGGGGGGGGAGTGTATAGCAATCAGCCCCAGCATTTT. It translates to CSASEGGGVYSNQPQHF. The V and J genes are TRBV20-1 and TRBJ1-5; tentatively, D is TRBD1 (6 bases). The CDR3 runs 17 residues. Germline CDR1 reads DFQATT; CDR2 reads SNEGSKA (reference sequence). Trimming took off 3 bases at V and 0 bases at J, with 18 bases between the two ends.

This chain links TRBV6-5 with TRBJ2-1; 7 bases match TRBD1. Losses at the gene ends were 6 bases for V and 0 bases for J; bases not matched to a gene: 5. The CDR3 runs to 15 residues. Germline V gene sequence: CDR1 MNHEY, CDR2 SVGAGI. CDR3 loop: CASSHGTVSYNEQFF. Here the CDR3 DNA reads TGTGCCAGCAGCCACGGGACAGTCTCCTACAATGAGCAGTTCTTC.

The chain uses TRBV6-5 and TRBJ1-2, with a weak D call TRBD1 (6 bases). V dropped 2 bases and J dropped 6 bases, with 10 bases sitting between them. CDR1 is MNHEY, CDR2 SVGAGI, per germline. The CDR3 loop spans 13 amino acids. The CDR3 protein is CASSYHNRDGYTF. The CDR3 DNA reads as TGTGCCAGCAGTTACCATAACAGGGATGGCTACACCTTC.

This chain joins TRBV12-5 and TRBJ1-1; D gene uncertain. Germline CDR1 LGHNT, CDR2 FRNRAP. Trimming pared 4 bases from V and 6 bases from J, leaving 24 bases between. The CDR3 contains 17 residues. The CDR3 nucleotides are TGTGCTAGTGGTTCCTTGCCACCCCCATCCGGGAGCGCTGAAGCTTTCTTT. Translating gives CASGSLPPPSGSAEAFF. Drawing the rest from reference TRBV12-5 and TRBJ1-1, the complete variable domain is DARVTQTPRHKVTEMGQEVTMRCQPILGHNTVFWYRQTMMQGLELLAYFRNRAPLDDSGMPKDRFSAEMPDATLATLKIQPSEPRDSAVYFCASGSLPPPSGSAEAFFGQGTRLTVV.

This chain uses TRBV2 with TRBJ2-7, with D perhaps matching TRBD2 (6 bases). The CDR3 extends over 14 amino acids. Germline lookup yields CDR1 SNHLY and CDR2 FYNNEI. Trimming left V 6 bases short and J 1 base short, with 13 bases between. The CDR3 DNA reads as TGTGCCAGCAGGAGACTAGAGGTGTCCTACGAGCAGTACTTC. This codes for CASRRLEVSYEQYF.